This TCR beta chain was identified in a study of blood T cell repertoires in COVID-19. Turning to the study itself: Sites in the United States, Italy and Spain provided acute and convalescent COVID-19 samples. From T cells, B-cell-depleted T cells, or PBMCs came the material, which was cDNA or gDNA.

This CDR3 is 13 amino acids long. Germline V gene sequence: CDR1 SGHRS, CDR2 YFSETQ. Between the trimmed V and J ends, which lost 5 bases and 0 bases, there was a span of 6 bases. Per the study methods: Reference gene primer amplification gave estimated nucleated cell counts. Sequencing used immunoSEQ multiplex PCR; TCRdb keeps in-frame clones, though not all of them. Clone size and the V and J calls come from that table; the DNA yielded D and trimming. The table includes roughly 150,000 clones, about 85% detected once. The sequencing sample was made of peripheral blood. The receptor was derived from a woman aged 70-85 years with acute or convalescent COVID-19. This chain joins TRBV5-1 and TRBJ1-3; D not certain. CDR3 region: CASRPSSGNTIYF. The DNA for the CDR3 is TGCGCCAGCAGGCCTAGCTCTGGAAACACCATATATTTT.